The clone carrying this T cell receptor beta chain was counted at least ten times. Its antigen is as yet unknown. Patients showing uncontrolled infection, other autoimmune disease, pregnancy or lactation were ineligible. From 10 ml of fresh peripheral blood, PBMCs were isolated. This specimen belongs to a study of T cells in Graves' hyperthyroidism and ophthalmopathy. Study outcomes and limitations: Most thyroid-expanded clonotypes above 0.001 were also found in blood.

What was amplified from RNA transcripts were TCR beta CDR3 regions. First-round RT-PCR of the TCR CDR3 relied on the HTBI primer set. Using its own MiXCR run on the multiplex PCR reads, TCRdb lists one record per CDR3 protein. The table includes about 260,000 distinct CDR3 sequences, over 15% detected once. CDR3 length: 15 residues. Trimming took 5 bases from V and 4 from J; bases not matched to a gene: 8. Germline V gene data show CDR1 as MNHNS and CDR2 as SASEGT. The sample consisted of blood. This chain uses TRBV6-1 with TRBJ2-5, with 9 bases aligning to TRBD2. This receptor was obtained from a woman aged 18 to 35 with Graves' ophthalmopathy. The CDR3 bases are TGTGCCAGCAGTTCGACCGCGGGGGGGGGAGAGACCCAGTACTTC. Encoded protein: CASSSTAGGGETQYF.